The entry below describes one T cell receptor (beta chain). Treatment: oral pan-JAK inhibitor, 5-10 mg twice daily. This entry is derived from a study of CD8+ T cells in alopecia areata. CDR3 length equals 14 residues. The germline CDR1 and CDR2 sequences are SEHNR and FQNEAQ (reference sequence). Trimming stripped 3 bases from V and 12 bases from J, with 17 bases between. It was cDNA, reverse transcribed from extracted RNA, that served as the sequencing template. Assay used: immunoSEQ multiplex PCR; TCRdb lists only in-frame clones, some missing. Of 90,000 to 150,000 clones listed, about 50% are singletons.

The J gene is TRBJ1-4, the V gene TRBV7-9; D is perhaps TRBD1 (5 bases). The material was CD4+ T cells sorted from blood, obtained at week 4, from a patient treated with tofacitinib. The sequence derives from a human donor with alopecia areata. Written as DNA, the CDR3 is TGTGCCAGCAGCTTGGGACTTGAATTCCTAGAACTGTTTTTT. Its protein is CASSLGLEFLELFF.